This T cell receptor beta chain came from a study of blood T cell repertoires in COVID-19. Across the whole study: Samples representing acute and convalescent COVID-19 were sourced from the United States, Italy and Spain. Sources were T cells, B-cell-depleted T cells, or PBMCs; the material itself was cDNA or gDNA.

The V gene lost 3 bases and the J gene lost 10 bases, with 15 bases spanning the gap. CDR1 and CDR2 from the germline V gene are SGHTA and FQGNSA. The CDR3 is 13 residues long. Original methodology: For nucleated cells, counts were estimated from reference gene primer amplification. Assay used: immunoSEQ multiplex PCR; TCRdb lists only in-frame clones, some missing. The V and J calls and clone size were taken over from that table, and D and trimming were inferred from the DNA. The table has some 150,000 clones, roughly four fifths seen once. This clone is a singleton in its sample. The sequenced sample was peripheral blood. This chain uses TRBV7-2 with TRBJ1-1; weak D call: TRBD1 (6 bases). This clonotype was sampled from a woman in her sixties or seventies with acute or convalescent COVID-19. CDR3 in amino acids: CASSLTGSVAAFF. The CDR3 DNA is TGTGCCAGCAGCTTGACAGGTTCCGTTGCAGCTTTCTTT.